This is a list of T cell receptor beta chains from one sample in a study of chemoradiotherapy in HPV16-positive cancers. Generated by immunoSEQ multiplex PCR, the TCRdb table keeps only in-frame clones and is missing some. This sample yields thousands of clones, of which roughly 79% are seen a single time; approximately 15% belongs to the top ten. The biological material was taken from a patient who underwent chemoradiotherapy. The receptors shown here come from a human donor with HPV-associated anogenital cancer. The CDR3 runs from the conserved cysteine through the conserved F or W. D genes are given only for firm matches. The size field is filled for only some rows; it gives once, few, many or a size class.

d_gene | len | j_gene | v_gene | abundance | CDR3nt | CDR3aa
. | 14 | TRBJ2-1 | TRBV5-1 | few | TGCGCCAGCAAGGAGTGGTATACCTACAATGAGCAGTTCTTC | CASKEWYTYNEQFF
. | 15 | TRBJ1-5 | TRBV5-6 | . | TGTGCCAGCAGCTCGTATGGGGGGGCCCAGGGGCCCCAGCATTTT | CASSSYGGAQGPQHF
TRBD1 | 14 | TRBJ2-7 | TRBV10-3 | . | TGTGCCATCAGTGACCGGACAGGGGGCTACGAGCAGTACTTC | CAISDRTGGYEQYF
. | 16 | TRBJ2-1 | TRBV30 | . | TGTGCCTGGAGTGTAGTCCTCCGGGAGTACTACAATGAGCAGTTCTTC | CAWSVVLREYYNEQFF
. | 13 | TRBJ2-1 | TRBV7-2 | . | TGTGCCAGCAGCTTAGAGAACTACAATGAGCAGTTCTTC | CASSLENYNEQFF
TRBD2 | 18 | TRBJ2-7 | TRBV11-2 | . | TGTGCCAGCAGCTTAGATCGGTCAAGCGGGAGTGGATCCTACGAGCAGTACTTC | CASSLDRSSGSGSYEQYF
TRBD2 | 16 | TRBJ2-7 | TRBV4-1 | . | TGCGCCAGCAGCCAAAGCGCACCTAGCGGGATCTACGAGCAGTACTTC | CASSQSAPSGIYEQYF
. | 13 | TRBJ1-2 | TRBV23-1 | . | TGCGCCAGCAGGAAAGGGGGGGGTTATGGCTACACCTTC | CASRKGGGYGYTF
TRBD2 | 15 | TRBJ2-7 | TRBV5-1 | . | TGCGCCAGCAGCGTCGGGGGGACCTCAAACTACGAGCAGTACTTC | CASSVGGTSNYEQYF
. | 13 | TRBJ2-1 | TRBV27 | . | TGTGCCAGCAGTCCTGGAACGACCCCAGAGCAGTTCTTC | CASSPGTTPEQFF
TRBD1 | 15 | TRBJ1-5 | TRBV2 | . | TGTGCCAGCAGCTCGCCAGGGGGAAACAATCAGCCCCAGCATTTT | CASSSPGGNNQPQHF
. | 14 | TRBJ2-7 | TRBV2 | . | TGTGCCAGCACCAGAGGGGGGGGTTCCTACGAGCAGTACTTC | CASTRGGGSYEQYF
. | 16 | TRBJ2-6 | TRBV7-7 | . | TGTGCCAGCAGCGCGTGGCGTCAAAGTCGGGCCAACGTCCTGACTTTC | CASSAWRQSRANVLTF
. | 14 | TRBJ2-2 | TRBV19 | once | TGTGCCAGTAGAGGGCAGGTGAACACCGGGGAGCTGTTTTTT | CASRGQVNTGELFF
. | 12 | TRBJ1-2 | TRBV29-1 | . | TGCAGCGTTGAAGCGCCCCTTGCTGGCTACACCTTC | CSVEAPLAGYTF
. | 14 | TRBJ1-1 | TRBV5-6 | once | TGTGCCAGCAGCTTGAAGGGGAAGAACACTGAAGCTTTCTTT | CASSLKGKNTEAFF
. | 12 | TRBJ2-3 | TRBV5-6 | once | TGTGCCAGCAGCTCGGGACTTCATACGCAGTATTTT | CASSSGLHTQYF
. | 14 | TRBJ2-7 | TRBV2 | . | TGTGCCAGCACAGCGGGCACGTTCTCCTACGAGCAGTACTTC | CASTAGTFSYEQYF
. | 13 | TRBJ1-2 | TRBV30 | . | TGTGCCTGGAGCGCTACAGGGAACTATGGCTACACCTTC | CAWSATGNYGYTF
. | 14 | TRBJ1-2 | TRBV6-5 | . | TGTGCCAGCAGCTCCAGGTGGCAAGGGCCTGGCTACACCTTC | CASSSRWQGPGYTF
TRBD1 | 14 | TRBJ1-3 | TRBV5-8 | . | TGTGCCAGCAGCTTTGGACAGGTTGGAAACACCATATATTTT | CASSFGQVGNTIYF
. | 11 | TRBJ1-4 | TRBV21-1 | once | TGTGCCAGCGAGAGGGGAGAAAAACTGTTTTTT | CASERGEKLFF
. | 15 | TRBJ2-4 | TRBV5-5 | . | TGTGCCAGCTCCCCCCGAGGGGTTGCCAAAAACATTCAGTACTTC | CASSPRGVAKNIQYF
TRBD2 | 16 | TRBJ2-7 | TRBV27 | . | TGTGCCAGCAGTTTATTCCCGGGACTAGGAGGCCACGAGCAGTACTTC | CASSLFPGLGGHEQYF
. | 15 | TRBJ2-5 | TRBV5-4 | . | TGTGCCAGCAGCCCCTATGCAGAGAAACAAGAGACCCAGTACTTC | CASSPYAEKQETQYF
. | 15 | TRBJ1-3 | TRBV18 | . | TGTGCCAGCTCTACCGCCCCTTCTGCTGGAAACACCATATATTTT | CASSTAPSAGNTIYF
. | 10 | TRBJ2-1 | TRBV7-9 | . | TGTGCCAGCAGTGGGAATGAGCAGTTCTTC | CASSGNEQFF
TRBD2 | 18 | TRBJ2-1 | TRBV12-5 | . | TGTGCTAGTGGTTTGGCCAATAGCGGGCCGAGCTCCTACAATGAGCAGTTCTTC | CASGLANSGPSSYNEQFF
. | 16 | TRBJ2-7 | TRBV27 | once | TGTGCCAGCAGTTCCAGTGGGGGGACACCTATTTACGAGCAGTACTTC | CASSSSGGTPIYEQYF
TRBD1 | 14 | TRBJ1-2 | TRBV6-5 | . | TGTGCCAGCGGGACAGGGGTTTTAGGCTATGGCTACACCTTC | CASGTGVLGYGYTF
. | 13 | TRBJ1-1 | TRBV2 | . | TGTGCCAGCAGTGGACAGTGGGACACTGAAGCTTTCTTT | CASSGQWDTEAFF
TRBD1 | 16 | TRBJ2-5 | TRBV7-2 | . | TGTGCCAGCAGCTCAATTCCGGGACAGGGGAAGGAGACCCAGTACTTC | CASSSIPGQGKETQYF
. | 14 | TRBJ1-2 | TRBV6-1 | . | TGTGCCAGCCTCTCCGATCCGGCCTCTGATGGCTACACCTTC | CASLSDPASDGYTF
. | 14 | TRBJ2-3 | TRBV5-6 | . | TGTGCCAGCAGCGAGCGACTAGGTGCAGATACGCAGTATTTT | CASSERLGADTQYF
TRBD2 | 16 | TRBJ2-1 | TRBV27 | . | TGTGCCAGCAGTTTAAGGGCGGGAGGGCCCTACAATGAGCAGTTCTTC | CASSLRAGGPYNEQFF
TRBD2 | 15 | TRBJ2-7 | TRBV4-3 | . | TGCGCCAGCAGCCATCTAGCGGGGGCTTCCTACGAGCAGTACTTC | CASSHLAGASYEQYF
. | 12 | TRBJ1-2 | TRBV7-9 | . | TGTGCCAGCAGCTTAGGTCGCTATGGCTACACCTTC | CASSLGRYGYTF
. | 14 | TRBJ2-3 | TRBV19 | . | TGTGCCAGTAGTAGACAGGCGAGCACAGATACGCAGTATTTT | CASSRQASTDTQYF
. | 14 | TRBJ1-1 | TRBV27 | few | TGTGCCAGCAGCTCAACAGGTATGAACACTGAAGCTTTCTTT | CASSSTGMNTEAFF
. | 16 | TRBJ2-7 | TRBV27 | . | TGTGCCAGCAGACCCATTACAGGGTCTCTCAACTACGAGCAGTACTTC | CASRPITGSLNYEQYF
TRBD1 | 15 | TRBJ2-7 | TRBV25-1 | . | TGTGCCAGCAGTGAACAGGACAGGGGATTCTACGAGCAGTACTTC | CASSEQDRGFYEQYF
. | 16 | TRBJ1-2 | TRBV7-8 | . | TGTGCCAGCAGCTTAGTCTGGGCCTCGTTGGGAGATGGCTACACCTTC | CASSLVWASLGDGYTF
. | 17 | TRBJ2-2 | TRBV5-1 | . | TGCGCCAGCAGCTTGTCTCGGGGGCAGGTAGCTGGCGGGGAGCTGTTTTTT | CASSLSRGQVAGGELFF